This T cell receptor beta chain was identified during a study of T cell responses to AZD1222 COVID-19 vaccine. Assay used: immunoSEQ multiplex PCR; TCRdb lists only in-frame clones, some missing. Among about 150,000 clones listed, roughly 88% were seen once. Trimming took off 5 bases at V and 1 base at J, with 5 bases between the two ends. Germline values: CDR1 SGHTA, CDR2 FQGNSA. There are 13 residues in the CDR3. The starting material was peripheral blood, obtained on day 0 of AZD1222 vaccination. This clonotype was obtained from an adult in good health. This chain uses TRBV7-2 with TRBJ1-4; D is unresolved. The CDR3 bases are TGTGCCAGCAGCCGCCAAACTAATGAAAAACTGTTTTTT. Protein: CASSRQTNEKLFF.